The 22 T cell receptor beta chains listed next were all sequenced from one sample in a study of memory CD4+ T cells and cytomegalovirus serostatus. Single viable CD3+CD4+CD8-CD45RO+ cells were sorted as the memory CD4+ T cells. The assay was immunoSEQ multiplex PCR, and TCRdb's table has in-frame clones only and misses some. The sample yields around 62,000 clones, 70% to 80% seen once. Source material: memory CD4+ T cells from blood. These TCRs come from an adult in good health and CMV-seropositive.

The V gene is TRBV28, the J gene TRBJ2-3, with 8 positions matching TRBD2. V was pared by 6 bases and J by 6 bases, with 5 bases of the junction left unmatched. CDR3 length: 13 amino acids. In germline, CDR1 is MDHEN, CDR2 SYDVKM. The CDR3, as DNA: TGTGCCAGCAGCTTAGCGGGAAGGGATACGCAGTATTTT. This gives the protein CASSLAGRDTQYF.

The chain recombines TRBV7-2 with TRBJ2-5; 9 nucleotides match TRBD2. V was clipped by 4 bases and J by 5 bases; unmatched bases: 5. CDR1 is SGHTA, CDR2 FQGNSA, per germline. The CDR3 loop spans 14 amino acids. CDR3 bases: TGTGCCAGCAGCTACACTAGCGGGTTGGAGACCCAGTACTTC. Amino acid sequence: CASSYTSGLETQYF.

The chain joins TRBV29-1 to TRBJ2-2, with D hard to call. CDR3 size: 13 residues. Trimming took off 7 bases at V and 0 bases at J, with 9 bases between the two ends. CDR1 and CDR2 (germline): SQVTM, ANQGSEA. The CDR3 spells CSDGAPNTGELFF. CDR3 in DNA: TGCAGCGACGGTGCTCCGAACACCGGGGAGCTGTTTTTT.

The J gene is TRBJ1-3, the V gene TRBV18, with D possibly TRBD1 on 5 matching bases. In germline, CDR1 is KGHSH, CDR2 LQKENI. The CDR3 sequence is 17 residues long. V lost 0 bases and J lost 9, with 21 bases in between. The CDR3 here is CASSPPISSRVGLTIYF. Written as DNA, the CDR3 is TGTGCCAGCTCACCACCAATTTCCTCCAGGGTCGGTCTCACCATATATTTT.

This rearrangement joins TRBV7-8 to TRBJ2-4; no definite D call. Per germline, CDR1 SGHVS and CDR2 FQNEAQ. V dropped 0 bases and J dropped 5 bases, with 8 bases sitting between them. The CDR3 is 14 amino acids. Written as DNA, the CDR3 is TGTGCCAGCAGCTTAGCAGGGTTGGAAAACATTCAGTACTTC. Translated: CASSLAGLENIQYF.

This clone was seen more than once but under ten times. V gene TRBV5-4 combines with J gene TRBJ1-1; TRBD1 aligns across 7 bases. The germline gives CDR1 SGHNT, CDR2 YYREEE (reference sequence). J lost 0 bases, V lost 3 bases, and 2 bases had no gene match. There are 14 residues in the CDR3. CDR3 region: CASSWGQMNTEAFF. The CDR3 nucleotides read TGTGCCAGCAGCTGGGGACAGATGAACACTGAAGCTTTCTTT.

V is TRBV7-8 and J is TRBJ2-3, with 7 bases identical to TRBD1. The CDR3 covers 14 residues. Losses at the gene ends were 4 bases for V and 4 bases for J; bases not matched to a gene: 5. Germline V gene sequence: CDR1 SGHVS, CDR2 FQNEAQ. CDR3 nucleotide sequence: TGTGCCAGCAGCTACAGGGGTGGGGCAGATACGCAGTATTTT. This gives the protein CASSYRGGADTQYF.

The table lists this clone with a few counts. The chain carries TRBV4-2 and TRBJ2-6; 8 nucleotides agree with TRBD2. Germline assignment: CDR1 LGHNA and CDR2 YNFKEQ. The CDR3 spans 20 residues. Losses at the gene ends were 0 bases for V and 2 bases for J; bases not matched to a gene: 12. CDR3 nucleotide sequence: TGTGCCAGCAGCCAAGAATTGGCGGGGGGAAAGTTCACTGGGGCCAACGTCCTGACTTTC. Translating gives CASSQELAGGKFTGANVLTF.

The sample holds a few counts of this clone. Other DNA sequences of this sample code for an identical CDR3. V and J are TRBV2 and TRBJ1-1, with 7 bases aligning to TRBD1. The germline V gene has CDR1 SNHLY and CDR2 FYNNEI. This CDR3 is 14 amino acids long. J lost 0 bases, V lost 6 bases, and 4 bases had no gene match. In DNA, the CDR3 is TGTGCCAGCAGATACAGGGGACTGAACACTGAAGCTTTCTTT. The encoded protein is CASRYRGLNTEAFF.

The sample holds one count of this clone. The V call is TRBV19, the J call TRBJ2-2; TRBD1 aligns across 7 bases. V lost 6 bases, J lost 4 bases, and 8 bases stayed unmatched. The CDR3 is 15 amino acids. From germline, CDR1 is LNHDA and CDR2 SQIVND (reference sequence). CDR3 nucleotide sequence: TGTGCCAGTAGGTCACAGGGGCGATCCACCGGGGAGCTGTTTTTT. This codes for CASRSQGRSTGELFF.

The CDR3 sequence is CASSPLLAGNEQFF. The CDR3 DNA is TGTGCCAGCTCACCACTGTTGGCGGGTAATGAGCAGTTCTTC. This chain joins TRBV18 and TRBJ2-1; tentatively, D is TRBD2 (5 bases). The germline V gene encodes CDR1 KGHSH and CDR2 LQKENI. V gave up 1 base and J gave up 7 bases, with 11 bases separating them. The length of the CDR3 is 14 residues.

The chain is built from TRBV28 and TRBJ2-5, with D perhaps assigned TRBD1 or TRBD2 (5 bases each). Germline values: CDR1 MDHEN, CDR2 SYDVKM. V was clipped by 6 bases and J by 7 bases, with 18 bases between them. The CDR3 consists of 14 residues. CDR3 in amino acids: CASRWRRDEGTQYF. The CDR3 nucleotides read TGTGCCAGCAGGTGGAGACGGGACGAAGGGACCCAGTACTTC. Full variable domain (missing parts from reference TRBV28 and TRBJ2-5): DVKVTQSSRYLVKRTGEKVFLECVQDMDHENMFWYRQDPGLGLRLIYFSYDVKMKEKGDIPEGYSVSREKKERFSLILESASTNQTSMYLCASRWRRDEGTQYFGPGTRLLVL.

The CDR3 nucleotides read TGTGCCAGCAGTTTGGCCAGCGATTCCTACAATGAGCAGTTCTTC. Amino acids: CASSLASDSYNEQFF. V gene TRBV27 combines with J gene TRBJ2-1; no clear D. Trimming took 3 bases from V and 1 from J, leaving 10 bases between them. Germline V gene lookup returns CDR1 MNHEY and CDR2 SMNVEV (reference sequence). The CDR3 totals 15 residues.

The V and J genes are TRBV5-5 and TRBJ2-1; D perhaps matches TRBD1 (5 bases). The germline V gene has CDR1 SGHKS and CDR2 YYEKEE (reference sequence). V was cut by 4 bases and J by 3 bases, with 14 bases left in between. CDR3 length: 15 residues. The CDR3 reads CASSPFLDSYNEQFF. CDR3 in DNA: TGTGCCAGCAGCCCTTTCTTAGACAGCTACAATGAGCAGTTCTTC.

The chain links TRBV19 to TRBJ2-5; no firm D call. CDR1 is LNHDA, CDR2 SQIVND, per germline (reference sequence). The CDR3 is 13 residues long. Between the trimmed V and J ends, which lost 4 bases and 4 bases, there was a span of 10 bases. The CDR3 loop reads CASSSRRVETQYF. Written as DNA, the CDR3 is TGTGCCAGTAGTAGCAGACGGGTAGAGACCCAGTACTTC. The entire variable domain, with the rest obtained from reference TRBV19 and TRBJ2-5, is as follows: DGGITQSPKYLFRKEGQNVTLSCEQNLNHDAMYWYRQDPGQGLRLIYYSQIVNDFQKGDIAEGYSVSREKKESFPLTVTSAQKNPTAFYLCASSSRRVETQYFGPGTRLLVL.

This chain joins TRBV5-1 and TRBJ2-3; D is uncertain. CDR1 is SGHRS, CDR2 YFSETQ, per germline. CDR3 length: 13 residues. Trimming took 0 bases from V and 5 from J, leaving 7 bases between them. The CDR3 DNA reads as TGCGCCAGCAGCTTGGCCGAGGAAGATACGCAGTATTTT. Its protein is CASSLAEEDTQYF.

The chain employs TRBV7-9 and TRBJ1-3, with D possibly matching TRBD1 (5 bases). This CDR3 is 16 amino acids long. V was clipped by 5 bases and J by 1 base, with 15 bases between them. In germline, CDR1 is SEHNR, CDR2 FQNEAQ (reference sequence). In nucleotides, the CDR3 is TGTGCCAGCAGCACGGACAAAACGCATTCTGGAAACACCATATATTTT. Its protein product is CASSTDKTHSGNTIYF.

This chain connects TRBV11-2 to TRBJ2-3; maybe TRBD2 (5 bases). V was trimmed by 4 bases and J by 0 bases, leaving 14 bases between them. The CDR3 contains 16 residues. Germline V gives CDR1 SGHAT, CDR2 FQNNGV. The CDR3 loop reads CASSSHSVGSTDTQYF. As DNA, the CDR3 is TGTGCCAGCAGCTCCCATAGCGTGGGGAGCACAGATACGCAGTATTTT. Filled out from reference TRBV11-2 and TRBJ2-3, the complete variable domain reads EAGVAQSPRYKIIEKRQSVAFWCNPISGHATLYWYQQILGQGPKLLIQFQNNGVVDDSQLPKDRFSAERLKGVDSTLKIQPAKLEDSAVYLCASSSHSVGSTDTQYFGPGTRLTVL.

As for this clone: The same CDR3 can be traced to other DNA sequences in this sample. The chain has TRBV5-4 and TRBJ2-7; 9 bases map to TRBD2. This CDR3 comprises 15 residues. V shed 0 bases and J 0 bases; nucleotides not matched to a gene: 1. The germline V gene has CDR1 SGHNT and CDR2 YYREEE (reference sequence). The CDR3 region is CASSLELAGSYEQYF. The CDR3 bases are TGTGCCAGCAGCTTGGAACTAGCGGGCTCCTACGAGCAGTACTTC.

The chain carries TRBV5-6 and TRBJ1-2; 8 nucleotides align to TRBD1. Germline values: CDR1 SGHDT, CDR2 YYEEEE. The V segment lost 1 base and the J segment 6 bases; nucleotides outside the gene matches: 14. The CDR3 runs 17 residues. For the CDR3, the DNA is TGTGCCAGCAGCTTGCCGACAGGGGAGGGGAACTATGATGGCTACACCTTC. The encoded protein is CASSLPTGEGNYDGYTF.

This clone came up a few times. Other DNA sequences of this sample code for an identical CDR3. The CDR3 DNA is TGTGCCATCAGTGAGTCAGGGACAGACAATCAGCCCCAGCATTTT. It encodes CAISESGTDNQPQHF. The V call is TRBV10-3, the J call TRBJ1-5; 7 nucleotides match TRBD1. Trimming cost V 0 bases and J 3 bases; bases outside gene matches: 2. The CDR3 spans 15 residues. The germline gives CDR1 ENHRY, CDR2 SYGVKD.

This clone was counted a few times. CDR3: CASSAGQGSTLHF. In DNA, the CDR3 is TGCGCCAGCAGCGCTGGTCAGGGAAGCACCCTCCACTTT. The chain has TRBV5-1 and TRBJ1-6; D might be TRBD1 (5 bases). There are 13 residues in the CDR3. V was cut by 4 bases and J by 14 bases, with 16 bases left in between. Germline CDR1 and CDR2: SGHRS and YFSETQ.